This T cell receptor beta chain was identified in a study of Ad26.COV2.S vaccination and SARS-CoV-2 variants (dated by TCRdb to about 2021). The study in broad terms: Vaccine-arm donors were drawn from COV1001, a multicentre, randomized, double-blind, placebo-controlled phase I-IIa trial of Ad26.COV2.S in healthy adults. The specificity and breadth of SARS-CoV-2-reactive T cell receptors after Ad26.COV2.S vaccination were assessed by TCRbeta repertoire sequencing. Investigators did not know the trial group allocation while performing experiments and assessing outcomes. Participants in the trial were split at random into five groups of five each, receiving low-dose or high-dose Ad26.COV2.S once or twice, or else placebo on both occasions. The TCR-sequenced set comprised approximately 32 samples: around 20 Ad26.COV2.S vaccine recipients, 5 placebo recipients and 8 SARS-CoV-2 convalescent individuals. Ad26.COV2.S was administered intramuscularly at 5 x 10^10 or 1 x 10^11 viral particles, either as a single shot or as two shots given 56 days apart.

Looking up the germline V gene (reference sequence) yields CDR1 LNHDA and CDR2 SQIVND. The CDR3 measures 15 amino acids from cysteine to phenylalanine. Kept here is only the CDR3 DNA, which spans 45 bases and is read in frame from base 1. Interpreted using the paper, the treatment or condition label stands for: 19 received Ad26.COV2.S at low or high dose, single or two shots; five or six received placebo; per-sample allocation not given. Repertoires of vaccine and placebo recipients were sequenced from samples taken on day 63 after the first injection. Cohort 1b enrolled 25 to 30 adults aged 18-55 years at a single site in Boston, USA, between 29 July and 7 August 2020. Ad26.COV2.S consisted of a replication-incompetent adenovirus type 26 vector by which a prefusion-stabilized SARS-CoV-2 spike protein from the original Wuhan strain was expressed. Overall results and qualifications from the work: The authors noted that total T cell responses may have been underestimated by the TCR breadth and depth analyses. Compared with placebo recipients, Ad26.COV2.S recipients showed higher spike-specific TCR breadth (P = 0.0014). After vaccination, spike-specific CD8+ and CD4+ T cell responses were reported to show substantial breadth. Comparable non-spike TCR breadth was observed between vaccine and placebo recipients, consistent with only spike being contained in the vaccine. The study was not powered for comparison of responses between vaccine doses or regimens.

Details on this clone: The specificity of this receptor is unknown. Base qualities are not provided; no much larger clone lies one nucleotide away.

The immunoSEQ Assay was used to sequence TCRbeta CDR3 regions. After extraction, genomic DNA underwent amplification by bias-controlled multiplex PCR, followed by high-throughput sequencing. The authors processed their data as follows. To quantify the absolute abundance of every unique TCRbeta CDR3 region, sequences were collapsed and filtered. T cell fraction was estimated by normalizing TCRbeta template counts to usable DNA, which was measured by amplifying reference genes present in all nucleated cells. Repertoire TCRs were annotated as SARS-CoV-2-specific when V gene, CDR3 amino acid sequence and J gene were exactly matched to a known reactive TCR set. The reference SARS-CoV-2 TCR set was obtained from MIRA and was filtered for enrichment in COVID-19-positive ImmuneCODE repertoires, whereby public or cross-reactive TCRs were removed. Using the MIRA antigens, annotated TCRs were further analysed by specific ORF or by position within an ORF. Breadth was defined as annotated unique rearrangements over total unique productive rearrangements; depth was the summed frequency of those rearrangements. Group comparisons of TCR breadth used two-sided Wilcoxon rank-sum tests. As stored in TCRdb, this immuneACCESS dataset retains in-frame rearrangements with V and J assigned. A fraction of the clones does not appear; measured against another copy, unresolved V genes explain less than half of the discrepancy, and the remainder lacks a known reason. The DNA was the basis for D and trimming; V, J and clone size are from that table. The table for this sample lists roughly 700,000 clones; roughly nine tenths of them were counted only once. Jointly, the top ten make up over 1.3% of the sample.

The chain is encoded by TRBV19 joined to TRBJ2-7, with TRBD1 identical over 8 junction bases. This TCR came from a person aged 18-65 years who received the Ad26.COV2.S COVID-19 vaccine or a placebo. Source: peripheral blood, taken in a trial of Ad26.COV2.S vaccine versus placebo. At the DNA level, the sequence is TGTGACCGAGTACAGGGGGACTGGGAGATCTACGAGCAGTACTTC. Its product reads: CDRVQGDWEIYEQYF.